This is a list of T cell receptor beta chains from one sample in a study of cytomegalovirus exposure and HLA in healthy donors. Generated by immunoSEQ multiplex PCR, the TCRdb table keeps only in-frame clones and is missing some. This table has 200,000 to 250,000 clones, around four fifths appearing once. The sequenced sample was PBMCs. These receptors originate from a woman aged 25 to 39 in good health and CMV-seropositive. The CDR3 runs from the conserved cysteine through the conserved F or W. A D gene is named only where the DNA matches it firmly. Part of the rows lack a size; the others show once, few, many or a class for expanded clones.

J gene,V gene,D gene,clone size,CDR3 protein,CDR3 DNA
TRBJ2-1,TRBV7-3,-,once,CASSLSGSTERRNEQFF,TGTGCCAGCAGTCTTTCAGGGAGCACAGAGAGGAGGAATGAGCAGTTCTTC
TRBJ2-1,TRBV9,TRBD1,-,CASSAAPGTGRNEQFF,TGTGCCAGCAGCGCAGCCCCCGGGACAGGGAGGAATGAGCAGTTCTTC
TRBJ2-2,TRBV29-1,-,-,CSVERLTNTGELFF,TGCAGCGTTGAACGCCTCACGAACACCGGGGAGCTGTTTTTT
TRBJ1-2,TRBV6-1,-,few,CAVEGRPYGYTF,TGTGCCGTTGAGGGGCGGCCCTATGGCTACACCTTC
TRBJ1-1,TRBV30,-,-,CAWSSDPAGFTEAFF,TGTGCCTGGAGTAGCGATCCCGCAGGGTTCACTGAAGCTTTCTTT
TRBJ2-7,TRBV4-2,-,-,CASSKGLVPYEQYF,TGTGCCAGCAGCAAGGGACTTGTACCCTACGAGCAGTACTTC
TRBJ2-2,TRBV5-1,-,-,CASSLEGANTGELFF,TGCGCCAGCAGCTTGGAGGGCGCGAACACCGGGGAGCTGTTTTTT
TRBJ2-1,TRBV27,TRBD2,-,CASSLSASGGAVQFF,TGTGCCAGCAGTTTATCGGCTAGCGGGGGGGCGGTGCAGTTCTTC
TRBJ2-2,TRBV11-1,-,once,CASSFGYTGELFF,TGTGCCAGCAGCTTTGGGTACACCGGGGAGCTGTTTTTT
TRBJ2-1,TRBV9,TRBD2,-,CASSPGGGPNNEQFF,TGTGCCAGCAGCCCCGGGGGAGGGCCTAATAATGAGCAGTTCTTC
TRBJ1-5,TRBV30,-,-,CAWSLGSGGQPQHF,TGTGCCTGGAGCCTCGGAAGTGGTGGTCAGCCCCAGCATTTT
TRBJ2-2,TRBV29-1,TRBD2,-,CSVEDLRLAGGNTGELFF,TGCAGCGTTGAAGATCTGCGACTAGCGGGAGGGAACACCGGGGAGCTGTTTTTT
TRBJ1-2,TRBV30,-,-,CAWSERRPQRNAYGYTF,TGTGCCTGGAGTGAGCGGCGCCCTCAGCGTAATGCCTATGGCTACACCTTC
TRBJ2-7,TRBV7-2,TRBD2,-,CASSSKLAGDSGGEQYF,TGTGCCAGCAGCTCAAAACTAGCGGGAGACTCCGGAGGGGAGCAGTACTTC
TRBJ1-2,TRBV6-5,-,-,CASSYVRFYGYTF,TGTGCCAGCAGTTACGTGAGGTTCTATGGCTACACCTTC
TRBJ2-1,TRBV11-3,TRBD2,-,CASTNSSGRVLNEQFF,TGTGCCAGCACAAATTCTAGCGGGAGGGTCCTAAATGAGCAGTTCTTC
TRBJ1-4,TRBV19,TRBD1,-,CASSPTRGTGDEKLFF,TGTGCCAGTAGCCCTACCCGCGGGACAGGGGATGAAAAACTGTTTTTT
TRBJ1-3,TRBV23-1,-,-,CASSQSINQLGVDSGNTIYF,TGCGCCAGCAGTCAATCGATTAATCAACTGGGGGTGGACTCTGGAAACACCATATATTTT
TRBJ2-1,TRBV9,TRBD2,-,CASSVGTSDNEQFF,TGTGCCAGCAGCGTCGGGACTAGCGACAATGAGCAGTTCTTC
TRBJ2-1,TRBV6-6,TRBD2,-,CASSLAGTYNEQFF,TGTGCCAGCTCTTTAGCGGGGACTTACAATGAGCAGTTCTTC
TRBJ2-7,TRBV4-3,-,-,CASSLVRDGPYEQYF,TGCGCCAGCAGCCTGGTCAGGGACGGGCCCTACGAGCAGTACTTC
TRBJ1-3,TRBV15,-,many,CATSSGAGPSGNTIYF,TGTGCCACCAGCAGCGGGGCGGGACCCTCTGGAAACACCATATATTTT
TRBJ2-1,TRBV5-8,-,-,CASSLVSYNEQFF,TGTGCCAGCAGCTTGGTCAGTTACAATGAGCAGTTCTTC
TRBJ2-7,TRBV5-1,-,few,CASSPGVDEQYF,TGCGCCAGCAGCCCAGGGGTGGACGAGCAGTACTTC
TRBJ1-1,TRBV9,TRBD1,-,CASSARQGGTEAFF,TGTGCCAGCAGCGCAAGACAGGGAGGCACTGAAGCTTTCTTT
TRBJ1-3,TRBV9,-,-,CASSVGAVSGNTIYF,TGTGCCAGCAGCGTAGGGGCAGTCTCTGGAAACACCATATATTTT
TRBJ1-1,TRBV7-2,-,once,CASSLAVDTEAFF,TGTGCCAGCAGCTTAGCGGTGGACACTGAAGCTTTCTTT
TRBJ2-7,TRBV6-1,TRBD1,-,CASIRGMTGRFEQYF,TGTGCCAGCATTCGAGGCATGACAGGGCGGTTCGAGCAGTACTTC
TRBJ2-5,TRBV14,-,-,CASSQDRSPGRGETQYF,TGTGCCAGCAGCCAAGATCGATCCCCTGGACGAGGAGAGACCCAGTACTTC
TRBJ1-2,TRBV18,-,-,CASSLPTGGYGYTF,TGTGCCAGCTCACTCCCGACAGGAGGTTATGGCTACACCTTC
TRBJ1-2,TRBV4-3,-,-,CASSRSSGQGEGYTF,TGCGCCAGCAGCCGCTCCTCGGGGCAGGGCGAAGGCTACACCTTC
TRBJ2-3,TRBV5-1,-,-,CASSYWGEDGRTDTQYF,TGCGCCAGCAGTTATTGGGGCGAGGATGGACGCACAGATACGCAGTATTTT
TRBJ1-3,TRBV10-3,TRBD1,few,CAISEPPGQGSHTIYF,TGTGCCATCAGTGAGCCCCCGGGACAGGGTAGCCACACCATATATTTT
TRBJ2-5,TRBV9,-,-,CASSVEGETQYF,TGTGCCAGCAGCGTAGAAGGGGAGACCCAGTACTTC
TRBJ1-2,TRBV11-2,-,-,CASSLEVRANNANYGYTF,TGTGCCAGCAGCTTAGAGGTCAGGGCAAATAACGCTAACTATGGCTACACCTTC